This TCR beta chain was identified in a study of identical twins. TCRdb independently ran MiXCR on the 5' RACE reads; one entry per CDR3 protein. Among 500,000 to 550,000 distinct CDR3 sequences, less than 25% were seen once, and the ten largest hold 0.91%. V was pared by 3 bases and J by 4 bases, with 8 bases between. The CDR3 is made up of 12 amino acids. The germline CDR1 and CDR2 sequences are SGHTS and YDEGEE. All of the donors were Caucasians in good health. These data were also filed under a second study, of T cells expressing NK-cell markers. That work adds: There were seven HCMV-seropositive donors and one seronegative donor among the eight sequenced.

This chain joins TRBV5-8 and TRBJ2-7; perhaps D is TRBD1 or TRBD2 (5 bases each). Material: CD4+ T cells sorted from blood. The sequence was obtained from a woman under 30 in good health. Here the CDR3 reads CASSWGIYEQYF. CDR3 coding DNA: TGTGCCAGCAGCTGGGGGATATACGAGCAGTACTTC.